These 28 T cell receptor beta chains were all obtained from the same sample, sequenced in a study of metastatic and nonmetastatic thyroid tumors. TCRdb re-called the PCR reads via MiXCR. The sample carries more than 90,000 clones, approximately 12% recorded once. All patients were untreated before thyroid surgery. Specimen: blood. The receptors shown here come from a female donor with papillary thyroid cancer or a benign thyroid nodule (not recorded which). Some clones in this sample may be carry-over from other donors' samples.

For this clone: This may come from a read error, since a much larger clone is one base off. The chain is built from TRBV5-4 and TRBJ2-3, with D possibly being TRBD2 (6 bases). The CDR3 runs to 16 residues. Germline V gene sequence: CDR1 SGHNT, CDR2 YYREEE (reference sequence). The CDR3 DNA follows: TGTGCCAGCAGCTTGGCCAGAAGCGGGTGGGGAGATACGCATTATTTT. The encoded protein is CASSLARSGWGDTHYF.

Ten or more counts support this clone. The J gene is TRBJ1-4, the V gene TRBV4-3, with 8 bases fitting TRBD1. Germline values: CDR1 LGHNA, CDR2 YSLEER. This CDR3 has 16 amino acids. After removal of 3 bases from V and 5 bases from J, the junction contained 8 bases not matched to a gene. CDR3 loop: CASSQGDRSLNEKLFF. The CDR3 DNA sequence: TGCGCCAGCAGCCAGGGGGACAGGAGCCTCAATGAAAAACTGTTTTTT.

This clone occurred many times. The chain combines TRBV27 with TRBJ2-4; D is unresolved. V lost 7 bases and J 8 bases, leaving 15 bases between the germline ends. This CDR3 has 13 residues. The germline V gene has CDR1 MNHEY and CDR2 SMNVEV (reference sequence). CDR3 protein: CASTSYGIDIQYF. CDR3 bases: TGTGCCAGCACCTCATATGGGATAGACATTCAGTACTTC.

This clone was seen ten or more times. In the same sample, other DNA sequences code for this CDR3. This sequence joins TRBV12-3 or TRBV12-4 and TRBJ2-7, with D possibly matching TRBD2 (6 bases). V gave up 3 bases and J gave up 4 bases, with 7 bases separating them. The CDR3 extends over 12 amino acids. The CDR3, as DNA: TGTGCCAGCAGTTTTAGCGGATACGAGCAGTACTTC. Residues: CASSFSGYEQYF.

Many counts were recorded for this clone. The chain joins TRBV11-2 to TRBJ2-7; D perhaps matches TRBD2 (6 bases). V lost 5 bases and J lost 0, with 11 bases in between. There are 14 residues in the CDR3. Germline CDR1 is SGHAT and CDR2 is FQNNGV. The CDR3 loop is CASSPGTYSYEQYF. The CDR3 nucleotides read TGTGCCAGCAGCCCCGGGACTTACTCCTACGAGCAGTACTTC.

This clone has ten or more counts. The chain employs TRBV7-2 and TRBJ2-4; perhaps D is TRBD1 or TRBD2 (6 bases each). Germline CDR1 and CDR2: SGHTA and FQGNSA. Trimming left V 0 bases short and J 8 bases short, with 14 bases between. This CDR3 spans 15 amino acids. CDR3 in amino acids: CASSLAWGAVHIQYF. The CDR3 nucleotides read TGTGCCAGCAGCTTAGCCTGGGGGGCTGTTCACATTCAGTACTTC.

This clone came up many times. The CDR3 nucleotides read TGTGCCTGGACGGGATCAGGGTGGACTGAAGCTTTCTTT. It encodes CAWTGSGWTEAFF. The chain is built from TRBV30 and TRBJ1-1; TRBD1 is a possible D gene (5 bases). V was trimmed by 4 bases and J by 5 bases, leaving 14 bases between them. From germline, CDR1 is GTSNPN and CDR2 SVGIG (reference sequence). This CDR3 is 13 amino acids long. The whole variable domain, remainder taken from reference TRBV30 and TRBJ1-1, is SQTIHQWPATLVQPVGSPLSLECTVEGTSNPNLYWYRQAAGRGLQLLFYSVGIGQISSEVPQNLSASRPQDRQFILSSKKLLLSDSGFYLCAWTGSGWTEAFFGQGTRLTVV.

This clone was seen at least ten times. The rearrangement uses TRBV20-1 and TRBJ2-1; D gene uncertain. The ends were cut back, 0 bases at V and 9 bases at J, with 12 bases in the middle. The CDR3 loop spans 13 amino acids. Looked up from germline, CDR1 is DFQATT and CDR2 is SNEGSKA (reference sequence). The CDR3 bases are TGCAGTGCTAGAGACGGTAGCCTTGGTGAGCAGTTCTTC. It codes for CSARDGSLGEQFF.

Many counts were recorded for this clone. V is TRBV9 and J is TRBJ2-3; no firm D call. Trimming took 0 bases from V and 2 from J, leaving 10 bases between them. CDR3 length equals 15 residues. The germline V gene has CDR1 SGDLS and CDR2 YYNGEE. The CDR3 DNA follows: TGTGCCAGCAGCGTAGCATTGCGGTCCACAGATACGCAGTATTTT. Its translation: CASSVALRSTDTQYF.

This clone was counted ten times or more. In nucleotides, the CDR3 is TGTGCCAGCAGCGCGACGGTTAGCTCCTACAATGAGCAGTTCTTC. Amino acid sequence: CASSATVSSYNEQFF. The chain couples TRBV7-9 to TRBJ2-1; D uncertain. The CDR3 covers 15 residues. CDR1 and CDR2 (germline): SEHNR, FQNEAQ (reference sequence). Trimming took 5 bases from V and 0 from J, leaving 11 bases between them. Filled out from reference TRBV7-9 and TRBJ2-1, the complete variable domain reads DTGVSQNPRHKITKRGQNVTFRCDPISEHNRLYWYRQTLGQGPEFLTYFQNEAQLEKSRLLSDRFSAERPKGSFSTLEIQRTEQGDSAMYLCASSATVSSYNEQFFGPGTRLTVL.

This clone was recorded many times. CDR3 protein: CASSLVGPTASSNQPQHF. The DNA of the CDR3 is TGTGCCAGCAGCTTAGTAGGCCCGACAGCCTCTAGCAATCAGCCCCAGCATTTT. This rearrangement joins TRBV11-2 to TRBJ1-5; D perhaps matches TRBD1 (5 bases). The V end was cut by 1 base, the J end by 0 bases, with 16 bases between. The CDR3 covers 18 residues. Germline CDR1 SGHAT, CDR2 FQNNGV.

The sample holds many counts of this clone. This chain connects TRBV5-6 to TRBJ2-7; D unresolved. The CDR3 is 14 amino acids. Deletions cut 0 bases from V and 2 bases from J, with 9 bases between. CDR1 SGHDT and CDR2 YYEEEE come from the germline V gene. The CDR3 loop reads CASSLGGRPYEQYF. Written as DNA, the CDR3 is TGTGCCAGCAGCTTGGGCGGCAGACCCTACGAGCAGTACTTC.

This clone was seen ten or more times. V and J are TRBV28 and TRBJ1-1; D uncertain. CDR3 size: 13 residues. Between the trimmed V and J ends, which lost 4 bases and 10 bases, there was a span of 16 bases. Germline CDR1 MDHEN, CDR2 SYDVKM. The chain's CDR3 is CASSSGGSRGAFF. CDR3 sequence (DNA): TGTGCCAGCAGTTCAGGCGGGTCCCGGGGAGCTTTCTTT.

Ten or more counts support this clone. This chain uses TRBV25-1 with TRBJ2-1, with 12 bases lining up with TRBD2. The CDR3 totals 17 residues. The V segment lost 3 bases and the J segment 3 bases; nucleotides outside the gene matches: 6. Germline V gives CDR1 MGHDK, CDR2 SYGVNS. The CDR3 sequence: CASSDPTSGGSYNEQFF. The DNA of the CDR3 is TGTGCCAGCAGTGATCCGACTAGCGGGGGAAGCTACAATGAGCAGTTCTTC.

The genes are TRBV20-1 and TRBJ2-7; D is undetermined. The CDR3 runs to 15 residues. The V gene lost 4 bases and the J gene lost 0 bases, with 16 bases spanning the gap. Germline V gene data show CDR1 as DFQATT and CDR2 as SNEGSKA (reference sequence). The CDR3 loop is CSAIGQFYSSYEQYF. CDR3 nucleotide sequence: TGCAGTGCTATAGGCCAGTTTTACAGCTCCTACGAGCAGTACTTC.

This clone was detected only a few times. A much larger clone differs from this one at a single base, so this may be a read error. CDR3 protein: CASSIVEGFQFF. The CDR3 nucleotides are TGTGCCAGTAGTATAGTCGAGGGGTTTCAGTTCTTC. The rearrangement joins TRBV19 to TRBJ2-1; either TRBD1 or TRBD2 may fit D (5 bases each). Trimming removed 1 base at V and 13 bases at J, with 11 bases between. The CDR3 loop spans 12 amino acids. The germline CDR1 and CDR2 sequences are LNHDA and SQIVND (reference sequence).

This clone was observed at least ten times. The rearrangement uses TRBV12-3 or TRBV12-4 and TRBJ1-1; maybe TRBD1 (5 bases). The CDR3 totals 15 residues. With 1 base removed from V and 4 bases from J, the gap between germline ends came to 13 bases. CDR3 DNA: TGTGCCAGCAGTTTAGGGGCAGGGAGGAGCACTGAAGCTTTCTTT. This codes for CASSLGAGRSTEAFF.

Ten or more counts support this clone. A much larger clone lies a single base off, so this may be a read error. In nucleotides, the CDR3 is TGTGTCAGCAGTCTGCTAGCGGGGGCAAACACCGGGGAGCTGTTTTTT. Protein: CVSSLLAGANTGELFF. The genes are TRBV27 and TRBJ2-2, with 10 bases matching TRBD2. This CDR3 has 16 residues. Germline V gene lookup returns CDR1 MNHEY and CDR2 SMNVEV (reference sequence).

This clone was detected ten times or more. The rearrangement joins TRBV3-1 to TRBJ2-5; TRBD2 matches at 13 bases. The CDR3 consists of 17 residues. Germline V CDR1 and CDR2: LGHDT, YNNKEL (reference sequence). The trim removed 1 base at V and 5 bases at J, leaving 7 bases unmatched. This CDR3 reads CASSQVLLAGGAETQYF. DNA of the CDR3: TGTGCCAGCAGCCAAGTGTTACTAGCGGGAGGGGCGGAGACCCAGTACTTC.

This clone was found many times. V and J are TRBV7-2 and TRBJ1-5, with 7 bases lining up with TRBD1. Per the germline V gene, CDR1 is SGHTA and CDR2 is FQGNSA. V was pared by 0 bases and J by 4 bases, with 6 bases of the junction left unmatched. The CDR3 is 16 residues long. CDR3 DNA sequence: TGTGCCAGCAGCTTAGCTACAGGGGTGGGAAATCAGCCCCAGCATTTT. It codes for CASSLATGVGNQPQHF.

This clone is labeled medium-sized. The genes are TRBV9 and TRBJ2-3; no clear D. Germline CDR1 reads SGDLS; CDR2 reads YYNGEE. Trimming pared 3 bases from V and 6 bases from J, leaving 14 bases between. The CDR3 extends over 14 amino acids. The CDR3 DNA sequence: TGTGCCAGCAGCGGTGGCTCGGGCGTTGATACGCAGTATTTT. This translates into CASSGGSGVDTQYF. The full variable domain, completed using reference TRBV9 and TRBJ2-3, is DSGVTQTPKHLITATGQRVTLRCSPRSGDLSVYWYQQSLDQGLQFLIQYYNGEERAKGNILERFSAQQFPDLHSELNLSSLELGDSALYFCASSGGSGVDTQYFGPGTRLTVL.

This clone was found a few times. This may arise from a read error, as a much more abundant clone is one base away. The V call is TRBV20-1, the J call TRBJ2-1; weak D call: TRBD2 (5 bases). Germline-derived CDR1 and CDR2 are DFQATT and SNEGSKA (reference sequence). The CDR3 is 13 residues long. This chain's CDR3 is CSSSRDSYNEQFF. The CDR3 nucleotides are TGCAGTTCTAGCAGAGACTCCTACAATGAGCAGTTCTTC.

Regarding this clone: This clone may be a read error of a much larger clone one base away. The rearrangement uses TRBV9 and TRBJ2-5; TRBD1 is a possible D gene (5 bases). The V end lost 0 bases, the J end lost 5 bases, and 20 bases lay between the germline ends. CDR3 length equals 17 residues. CDR1 is SGDLS and CDR2 is YYNGEE in the germline V gene. DNA of the CDR3: TGTGCCAGCAGCGTAGGATCTGGGGCAAGGTGCACGGAGACCCAGTACTTC. This gives the protein CASSVGSGARCTETQYF.

This clone was counted at least ten times. The chain is built from TRBV11-2 and TRBJ1-5; 7 positions match TRBD1. CDR3 length equals 16 residues. The V segment lost 1 base and the J segment 3 bases; nucleotides outside the gene matches: 6. Germline V gene lookup returns CDR1 SGHAT and CDR2 FQNNGV. The CDR3 nucleotides are TGTGCCAGCAGCTTAGGGAACAGGGGAATCAATCAGCCCCAGCATTTT. This translates into CASSLGNRGINQPQHF.

The sample holds many counts of this clone. This sequence joins TRBV6-2 or TRBV6-3 and TRBJ2-7, with 13 bases aligning to TRBD2. The CDR3 covers 15 residues. From germline, CDR1 is MNHEY and CDR2 SVGEGT. Unmatched junction bases numbered 7, after V lost 6 bases and J lost 5 bases. This CDR3 reads CASRRTSGSLNEQYF. CDR3 in DNA: TGTGCCAGCAGAAGGACTAGCGGGAGTCTGAACGAGCAGTACTTC.

This clone was seen many times. The gene calls are TRBV7-2 and TRBJ2-5, with D possibly being TRBD1 or TRBD2 (5 bases each). The germline V gene has CDR1 SGHTA and CDR2 FQGNSA. The CDR3 extends over 15 amino acids. With 1 base removed from V and 5 bases from J, the gap between germline ends came to 14 bases. CDR3 DNA sequence: TGTGCCAGCAGCTTAGAATGGGGGAGCGGTGAGACCCAGTACTTC. Translated: CASSLEWGSGETQYF.

Worth noting for this clone: A read error may account for a junction end that differs from germline. The V and J genes are TRBV4-2 and TRBJ1-2; D perhaps matches TRBD1 (5 bases). CDR1 is LGHNA, CDR2 YNFKEQ, per germline. The CDR3 sequence is 16 residues long. The CDR3 nucleotides read TGTGCCAGCAGCCAAGATTGGAGGGGAGATAACTATGGCTACACATTC. This codes for CASSQDWRGDNYGYTF.

This clone was observed at least ten times. The chain uses TRBV2 and TRBJ2-1; D gene uncertain. The V gene lost 4 bases and the J gene lost 8 bases, with 6 bases spanning the gap. The CDR3 runs to 11 residues. CDR1 is SNHLY and CDR2 is FYNNEI in the germline V gene. In DNA, the CDR3 is TGTGCCAGCAGTGGTTTCGATGAGCAGTTCTTC. Its protein product is CASSGFDEQFF.